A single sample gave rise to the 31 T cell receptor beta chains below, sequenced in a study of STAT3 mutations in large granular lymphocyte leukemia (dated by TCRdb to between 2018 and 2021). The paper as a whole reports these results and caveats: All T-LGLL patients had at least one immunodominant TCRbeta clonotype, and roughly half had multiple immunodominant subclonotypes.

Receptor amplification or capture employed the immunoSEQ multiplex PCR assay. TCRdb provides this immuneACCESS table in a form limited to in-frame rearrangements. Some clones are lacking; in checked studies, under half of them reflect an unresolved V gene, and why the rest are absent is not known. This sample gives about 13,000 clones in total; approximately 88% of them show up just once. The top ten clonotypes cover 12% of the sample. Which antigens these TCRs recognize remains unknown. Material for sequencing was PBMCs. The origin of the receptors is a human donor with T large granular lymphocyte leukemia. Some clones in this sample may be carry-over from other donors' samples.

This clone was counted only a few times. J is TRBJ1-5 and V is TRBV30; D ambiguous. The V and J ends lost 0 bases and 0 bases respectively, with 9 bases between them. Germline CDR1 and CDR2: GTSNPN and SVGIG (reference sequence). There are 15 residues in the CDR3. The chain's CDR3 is CAWSVGRNSNQPQHF. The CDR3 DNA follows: TGTGCCTGGAGTGTAGGGCGCAATAGCAATCAGCCCCAGCATTTT.

CDR3 in DNA: TGCGCCAGCAGCTTGGAGGCCAGTAAAGAGACCCAGTACTTC. Its protein is CASSLEASKETQYF. This chain joins TRBV5-1 and TRBJ2-5; D remains ambiguous. The germline gives CDR1 SGHRS, CDR2 YFSETQ. This CDR3 spans 14 amino acids. Trimming shortened V by 0 bases and J by 3 bases, and 9 bases separated the two germline ends. Drawing the rest from reference TRBV5-1 and TRBJ2-5, the complete variable domain is KAGVTQTPRYLIKTRGQQVTLSCSPISGHRSVSWYQQTPGQGLQFLFEYFSETQRNKGNFPGRFSGRQFSNSRSEMNVSTLELGDSALYLCASSLEASKETQYFGPGTRLLVL.

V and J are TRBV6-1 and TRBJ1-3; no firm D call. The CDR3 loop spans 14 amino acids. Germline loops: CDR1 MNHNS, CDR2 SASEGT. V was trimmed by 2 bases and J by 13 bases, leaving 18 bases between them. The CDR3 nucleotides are TGTGCCAGCAGTGAACCTAGGACCGTATATCCGATATATTTT. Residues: CASSEPRTVYPIYF.

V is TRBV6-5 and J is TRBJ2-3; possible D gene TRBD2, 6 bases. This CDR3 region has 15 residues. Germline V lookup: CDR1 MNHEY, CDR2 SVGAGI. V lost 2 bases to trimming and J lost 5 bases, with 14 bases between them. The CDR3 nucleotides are TGTGCCAGCAGTTACGCGGGGCCGCCTGGAGATACGCAGTATTTT. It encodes CASSYAGPPGDTQYF.

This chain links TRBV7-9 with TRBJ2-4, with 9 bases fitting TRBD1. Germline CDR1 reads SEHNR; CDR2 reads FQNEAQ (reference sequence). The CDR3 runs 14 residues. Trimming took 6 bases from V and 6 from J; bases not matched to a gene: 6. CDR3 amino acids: CASRPGQGGNIQYF. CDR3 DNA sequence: TGTGCCAGCAGACCGGGACAGGGTGGAAACATTCAGTACTTC.

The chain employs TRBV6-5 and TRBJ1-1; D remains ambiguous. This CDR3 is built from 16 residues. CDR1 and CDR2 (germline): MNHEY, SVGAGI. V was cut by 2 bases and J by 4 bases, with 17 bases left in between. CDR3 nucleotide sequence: TGTGCCAGCAGTTACGGGATGGTTTCTTATGGCACTGAAGCTTTCTTT. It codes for CASSYGMVSYGTEAFF.

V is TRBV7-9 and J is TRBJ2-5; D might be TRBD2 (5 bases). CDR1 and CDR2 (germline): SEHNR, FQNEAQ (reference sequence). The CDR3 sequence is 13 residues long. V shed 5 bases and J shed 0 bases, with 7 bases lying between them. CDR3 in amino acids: CASSGRDQETQYF. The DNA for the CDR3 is TGTGCCAGCAGCGGGCGGGACCAAGAGACCCAGTACTTC.

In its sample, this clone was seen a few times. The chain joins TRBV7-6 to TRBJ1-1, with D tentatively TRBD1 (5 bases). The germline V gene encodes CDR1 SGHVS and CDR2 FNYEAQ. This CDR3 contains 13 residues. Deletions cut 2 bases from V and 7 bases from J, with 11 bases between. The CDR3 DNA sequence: TGTGCCAGCAGCTTAAGCAGGGATGGTGAAGCTTTCTTT. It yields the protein CASSLSRDGEAFF.

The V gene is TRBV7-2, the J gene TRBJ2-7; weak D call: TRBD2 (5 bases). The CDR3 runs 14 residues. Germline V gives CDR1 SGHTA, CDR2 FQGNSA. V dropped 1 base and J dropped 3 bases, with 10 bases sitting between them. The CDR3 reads CASSLVPLGYEQYF. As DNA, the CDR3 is TGTGCCAGCAGCTTAGTCCCACTAGGCTACGAGCAGTACTTC. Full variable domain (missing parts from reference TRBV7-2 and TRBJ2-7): GAGVSQSPSNKVTEKGKDVELRCDPISGHTALYWYRQSLGQGLEFLIYFQGNSAPDKSGLPSDRFSAERTGGSVSTLTIQRTQQEDSAVYLCASSLVPLGYEQYFGPGTRLTVT.

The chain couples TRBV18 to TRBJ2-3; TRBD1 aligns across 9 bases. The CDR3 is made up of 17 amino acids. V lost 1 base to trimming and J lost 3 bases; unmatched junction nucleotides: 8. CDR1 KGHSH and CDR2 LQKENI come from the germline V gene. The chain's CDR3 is CASSPLPRTGVTDTQYF. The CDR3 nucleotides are TGTGCCAGCTCACCACTCCCTCGGACAGGGGTGACAGATACGCAGTATTTT.

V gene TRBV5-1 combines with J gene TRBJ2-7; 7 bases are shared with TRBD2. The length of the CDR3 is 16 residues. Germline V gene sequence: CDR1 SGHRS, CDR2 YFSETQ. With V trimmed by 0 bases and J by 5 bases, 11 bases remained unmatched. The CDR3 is CASSLGGGTGLDEQYV. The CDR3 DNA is TGCGCCAGCAGCTTGGGGGGGGGAACAGGTTTGGACGAGCAGTACGTC.

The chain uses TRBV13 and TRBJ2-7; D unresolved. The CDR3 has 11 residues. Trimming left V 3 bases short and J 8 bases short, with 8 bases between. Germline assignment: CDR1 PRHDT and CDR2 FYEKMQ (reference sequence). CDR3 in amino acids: CASSFERQQYF. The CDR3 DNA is TGTGCCAGCAGCTTTGAGCGCCAGCAGTACTTC.

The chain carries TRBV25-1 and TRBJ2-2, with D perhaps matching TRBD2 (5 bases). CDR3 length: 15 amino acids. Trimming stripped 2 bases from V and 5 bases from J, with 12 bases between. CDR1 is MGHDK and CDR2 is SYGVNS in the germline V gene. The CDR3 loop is CASSEGRAGTGELFF. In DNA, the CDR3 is TGTGCCAGCAGTGAAGGTCGGGCGGGTACCGGGGAGCTGTTTTTT.

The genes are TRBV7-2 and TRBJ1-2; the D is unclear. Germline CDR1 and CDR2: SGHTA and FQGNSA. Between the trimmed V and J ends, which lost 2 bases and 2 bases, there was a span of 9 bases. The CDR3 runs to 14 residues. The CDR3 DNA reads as TGTGCCAGCAGCTTATTTCCGGGAAACTATGGCTACACCTTC. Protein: CASSLFPGNYGYTF.

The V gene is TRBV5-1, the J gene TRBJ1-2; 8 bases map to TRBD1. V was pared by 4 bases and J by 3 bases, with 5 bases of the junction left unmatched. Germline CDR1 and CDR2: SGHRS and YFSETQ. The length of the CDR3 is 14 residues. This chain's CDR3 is CASSLPGQDYGYTF. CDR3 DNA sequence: TGCGCCAGCAGCCTACCGGGACAGGACTATGGCTACACCTTC.

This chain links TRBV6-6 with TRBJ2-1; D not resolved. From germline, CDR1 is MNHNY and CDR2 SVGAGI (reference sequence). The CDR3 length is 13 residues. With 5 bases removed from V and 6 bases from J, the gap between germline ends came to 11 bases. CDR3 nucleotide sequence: TGTGCCAGCAGTCCTCTCGCGCCCAATGAGCAGTTCTTC. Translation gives CASSPLAPNEQFF.

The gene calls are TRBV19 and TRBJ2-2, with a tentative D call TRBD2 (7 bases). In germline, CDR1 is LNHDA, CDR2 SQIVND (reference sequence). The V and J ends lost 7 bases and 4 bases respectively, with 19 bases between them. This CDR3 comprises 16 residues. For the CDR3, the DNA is TGTGCCAGTACTCCCAGGGAGGGGGTACCCACCGGGGAGCTGTTTTTT. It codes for CASTPREGVPTGELFF.

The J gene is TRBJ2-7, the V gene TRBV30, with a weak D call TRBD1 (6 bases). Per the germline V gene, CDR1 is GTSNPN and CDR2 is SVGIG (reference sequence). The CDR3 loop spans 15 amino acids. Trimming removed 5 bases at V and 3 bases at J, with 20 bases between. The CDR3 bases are TGTGCCTGGGGGAACCCCTGGATACAGGGCTACGAGCAGTACTTC. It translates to CAWGNPWIQGYEQYF.

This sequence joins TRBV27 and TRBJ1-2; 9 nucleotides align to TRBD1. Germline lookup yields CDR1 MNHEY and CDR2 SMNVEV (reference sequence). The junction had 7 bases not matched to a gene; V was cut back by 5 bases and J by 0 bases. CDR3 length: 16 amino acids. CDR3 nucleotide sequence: TGTGCCAGCAGTCCCGGGACAGGGTGGACTAACTATGGCTACACCTTC. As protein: CASSPGTGWTNYGYTF.

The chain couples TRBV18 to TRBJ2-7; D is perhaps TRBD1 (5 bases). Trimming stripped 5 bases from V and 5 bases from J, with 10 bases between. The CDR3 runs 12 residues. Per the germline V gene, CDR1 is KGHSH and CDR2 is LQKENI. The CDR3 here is CASSVTVNEQYF. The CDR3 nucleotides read TGTGCCAGCTCAGTGACAGTCAACGAGCAGTACTTC.

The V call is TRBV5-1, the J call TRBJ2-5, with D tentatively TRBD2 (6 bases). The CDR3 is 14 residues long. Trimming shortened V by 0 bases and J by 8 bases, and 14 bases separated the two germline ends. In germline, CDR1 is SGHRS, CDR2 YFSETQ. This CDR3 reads CASSLDPVGGTQYF. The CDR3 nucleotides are TGCGCCAGCAGCTTGGACCCGGTGGGGGGAACCCAGTACTTC.

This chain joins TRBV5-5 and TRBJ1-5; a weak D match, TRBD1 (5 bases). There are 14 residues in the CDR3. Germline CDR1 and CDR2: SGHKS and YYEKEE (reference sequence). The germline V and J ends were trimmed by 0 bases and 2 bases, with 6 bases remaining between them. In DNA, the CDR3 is TGTGCCAGCAGCTTGGTAGGGGGCAATCAGCCCCAGCATTTT. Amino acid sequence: CASSLVGGNQPQHF.

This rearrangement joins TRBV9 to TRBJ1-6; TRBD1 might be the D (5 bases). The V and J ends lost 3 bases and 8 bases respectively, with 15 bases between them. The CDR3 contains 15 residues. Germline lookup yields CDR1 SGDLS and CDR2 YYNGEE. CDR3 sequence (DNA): TGTGCCAGCAGCGCGTTTTGGGACCGAGATTCACCCCTCCACTTT. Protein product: CASSAFWDRDSPLHF.

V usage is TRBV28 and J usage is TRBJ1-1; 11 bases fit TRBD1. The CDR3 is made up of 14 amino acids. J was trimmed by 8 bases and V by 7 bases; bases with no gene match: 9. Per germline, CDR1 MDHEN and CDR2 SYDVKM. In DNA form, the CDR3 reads TGTGCCAGCACCAGACCTGGACAGGGGGCCGAAGCTTTCTTT. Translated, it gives CASTRPGQGAEAFF.

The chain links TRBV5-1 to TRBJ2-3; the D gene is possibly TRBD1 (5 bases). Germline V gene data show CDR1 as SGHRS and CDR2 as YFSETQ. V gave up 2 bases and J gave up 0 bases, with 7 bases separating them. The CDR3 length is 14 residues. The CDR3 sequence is CASSFTGSTDTQYF. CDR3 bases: TGCGCCAGCAGCTTTACAGGAAGCACAGATACGCAGTATTTT.

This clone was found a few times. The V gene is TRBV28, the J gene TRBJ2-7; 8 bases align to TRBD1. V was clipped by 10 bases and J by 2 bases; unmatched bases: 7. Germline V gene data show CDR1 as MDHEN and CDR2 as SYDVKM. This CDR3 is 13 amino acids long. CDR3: CATTGTGPYEQYF. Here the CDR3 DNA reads TGTGCCACCACCGGGACAGGCCCCTACGAGCAGTACTTC.

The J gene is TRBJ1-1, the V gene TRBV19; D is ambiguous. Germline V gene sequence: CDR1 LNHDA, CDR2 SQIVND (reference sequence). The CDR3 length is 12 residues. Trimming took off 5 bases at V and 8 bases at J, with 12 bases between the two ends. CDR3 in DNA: TGTGCCAGTAGTTACCGGGATCTGGAAGCTTTCTTT. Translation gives CASSYRDLEAFF.

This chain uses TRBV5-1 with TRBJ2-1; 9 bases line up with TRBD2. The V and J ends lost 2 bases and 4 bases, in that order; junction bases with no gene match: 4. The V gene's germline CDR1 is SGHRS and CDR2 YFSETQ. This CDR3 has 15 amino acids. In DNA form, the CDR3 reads TGCGCCAGCAGCTTAGGCGGGGGGGATTACAATGAGCAGTTCTTC. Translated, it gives CASSLGGGDYNEQFF.

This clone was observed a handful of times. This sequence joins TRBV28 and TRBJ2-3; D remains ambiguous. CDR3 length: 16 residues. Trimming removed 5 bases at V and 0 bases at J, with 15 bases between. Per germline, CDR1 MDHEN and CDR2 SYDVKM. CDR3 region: CASSGWVLGSTDTQYF. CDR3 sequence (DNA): TGTGCCAGCAGTGGCTGGGTGCTCGGGAGCACAGATACGCAGTATTTT.

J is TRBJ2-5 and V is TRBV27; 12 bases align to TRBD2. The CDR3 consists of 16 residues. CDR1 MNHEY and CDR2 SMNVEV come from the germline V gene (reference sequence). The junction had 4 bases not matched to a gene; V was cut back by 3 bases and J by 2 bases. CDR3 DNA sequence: TGTGCCAGCAGTTTTCTCGGGACTAGCGGGCAAGAGACCCAGTACTTC. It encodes CASSFLGTSGQETQYF.

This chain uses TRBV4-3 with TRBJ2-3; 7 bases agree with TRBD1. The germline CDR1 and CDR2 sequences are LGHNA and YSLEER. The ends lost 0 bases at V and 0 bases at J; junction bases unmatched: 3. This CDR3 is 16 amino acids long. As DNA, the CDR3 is TGCGCCAGCAGCCAAGAGACAGGGCCGAGCACAGATACGCAGTATTTT. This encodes CASSQETGPSTDTQYF.